This record covers a single T cell receptor (beta chain). CDR1 and CDR2 from the germline V gene are SNHLY and FYNNEI. This CDR3 has 16 amino acids. Losses at the gene ends were 5 bases for V and 8 bases for J; bases not matched to a gene: 12. This entry comes from a study of blood T cell repertoires in COVID-19. Looking at the study overall: The United States, Italy and Spain supplied acute and convalescent COVID-19 samples. Nucleic acid was either cDNA or gDNA, and it came from T cells, B-cell-depleted T cells, or PBMCs.

In the authors' workflow: Estimated nucleated cell counts came from reference gene primer amplification. Using immunoSEQ multiplex PCR, the repertoire was profiled, and TCRdb retains in-frame clones only, with some absent. For V, J and clone size, that table is used; D and trimming come from the DNA. The sample includes 95,000 to 130,000 clones, over 65% seen only once; the top ten take 2% to 2.5%. V and J are TRBV2 and TRBJ2-4; 10 bases fit TRBD2. The clonotype originates from a man aged 25-40 years with acute or convalescent COVID-19. Sequencing used peripheral blood. The chain's CDR3 is CASSPTLLAGVDIQYF. The DNA of the CDR3 is TGTGCCAGCAGTCCGACTCTCCTAGCGGGAGTAGACATTCAGTACTTC. The entire variable domain, with the rest obtained from reference TRBV2 and TRBJ2-4, is as follows: EPEVTQTPSHQVTQMGQEVILRCVPISNHLYFYWYRQILGQKVEFLVSFYNNEISEKSEIFDDQFSVERPDGSNFTLKIRSTKLEDSAMYFCASSPTLLAGVDIQYFGAGTRLSVL.